This T cell receptor beta chain is drawn from a study of liver allograft versus peripheral blood T cells (dated by TCRdb to 2020 to 2021). A note on the overall study: T cell receptor repertoires present within transplanted livers were compared with repertoires in the peripheral blood of liver transplant recipients.

Summary of the overall study and its limitations: T cell receptor repertoires inside liver allografts were reported to be different from the repertoires detected in peripheral blood.

This clonotype was recorded many times. Its antigen is unknown. Nothing much larger sits one base from this clone, and base qualities are not available. The run used an Illumina MiSeq. TCRdb took the public reads, trimmed them with fastp at Q25, ran MiXCR for clone calling and kept in-frame beta chains. Every distinct CDR3 protein forms one entry, paired with its most common genes and DNA. Within this sample are around 8,600 distinct CDR3 sequences, with around 19% of them counted one time only. 25% of the sample is taken by the ten largest. The germline V gene supplies CDR1 MNHNS and CDR2 SASEGT. The CDR3 measures 15 amino acids from cysteine to phenylalanine. Here the CDR3 DNA is all that survives: 45 bases in frame from base 1. V sheds 0 bases and J sheds 0 bases, leaving 9 bases between their ends.

The chain employs TRBV6-1 and TRBJ2-7; a weak D assignment points to TRBD2 (5 bases agree). The receptor was derived from a human patient who had a liver transplant. After a transplant, the graft donor may have provided part of the T cells. The CDR3 protein sequence reads: CASSEAPGSSYEQYF. The DNA sequence is as follows: TGTGCCAGCAGTGAAGCGCCGGGGAGCTCCTACGAGCAGTACTTC.